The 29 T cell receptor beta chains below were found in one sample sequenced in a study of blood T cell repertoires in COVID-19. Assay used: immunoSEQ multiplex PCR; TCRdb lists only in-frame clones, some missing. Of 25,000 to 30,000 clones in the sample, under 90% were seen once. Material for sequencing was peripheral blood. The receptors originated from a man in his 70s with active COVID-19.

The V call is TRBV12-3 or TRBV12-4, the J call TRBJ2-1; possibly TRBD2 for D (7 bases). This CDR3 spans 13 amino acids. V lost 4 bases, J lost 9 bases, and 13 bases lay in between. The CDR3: CASSYTGRGEQFF. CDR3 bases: TGTGCCAGCAGTTATACAGGGAGGGGTGAGCAGTTCTTC.

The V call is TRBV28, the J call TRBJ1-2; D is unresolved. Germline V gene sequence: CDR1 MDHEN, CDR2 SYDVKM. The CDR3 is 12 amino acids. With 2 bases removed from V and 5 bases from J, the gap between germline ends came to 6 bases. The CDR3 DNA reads TGTGCCAGCAGTTTAGCCGGGTATGGCTACACCTTC. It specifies CASSLAGYGYTF.

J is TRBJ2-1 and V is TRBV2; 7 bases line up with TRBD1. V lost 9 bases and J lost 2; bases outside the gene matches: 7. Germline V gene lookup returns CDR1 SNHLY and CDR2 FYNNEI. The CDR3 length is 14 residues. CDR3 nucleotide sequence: TGTGCCAGTCTACAGGGGACCGCCTACAATGAGCAGTTCTTC. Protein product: CASLQGTAYNEQFF. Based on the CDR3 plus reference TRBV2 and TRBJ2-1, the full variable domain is EPEVTQTPSHQVTQMGQEVILRCVPISNHLYFYWYRQILGQKVEFLVSFYNNEISEKSEIFDDQFSVERPDGSNFTLKIRSTKLEDSAMYFCASLQGTAYNEQFFGPGTRLTVL.

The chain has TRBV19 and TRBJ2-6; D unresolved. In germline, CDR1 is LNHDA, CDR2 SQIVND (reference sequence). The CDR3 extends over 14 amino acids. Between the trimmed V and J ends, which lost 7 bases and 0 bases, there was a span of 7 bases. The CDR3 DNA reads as TGTGCCAGTATGCAACTCTCTGGGGCCAACGTCCTGACTTTC. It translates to CASMQLSGANVLTF.

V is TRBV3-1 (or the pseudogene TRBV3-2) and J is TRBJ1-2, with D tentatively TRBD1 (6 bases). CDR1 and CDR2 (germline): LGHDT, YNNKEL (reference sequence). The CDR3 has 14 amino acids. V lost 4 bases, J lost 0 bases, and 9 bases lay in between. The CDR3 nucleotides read TGTGCCAGCAGCCGTACAGGGACTAACTATGGCTACACCTTC. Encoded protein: CASSRTGTNYGYTF.

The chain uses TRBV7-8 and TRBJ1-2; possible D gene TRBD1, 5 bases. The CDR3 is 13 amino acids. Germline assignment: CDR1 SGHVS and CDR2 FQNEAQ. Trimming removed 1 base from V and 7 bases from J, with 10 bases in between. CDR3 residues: CASSLGGLRGYTF. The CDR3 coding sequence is TGTGCCAGCAGCTTAGGGGGCTTGCGTGGCTACACCTTC.

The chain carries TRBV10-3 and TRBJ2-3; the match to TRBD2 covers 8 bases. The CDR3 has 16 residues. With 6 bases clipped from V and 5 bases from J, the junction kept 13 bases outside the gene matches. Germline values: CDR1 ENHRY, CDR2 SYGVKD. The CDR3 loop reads CAIRGPLGGGQDTQYF. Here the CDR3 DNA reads TGTGCCATCAGGGGACCCCTCGGGGGGGGGCAAGATACGCAGTATTTT.

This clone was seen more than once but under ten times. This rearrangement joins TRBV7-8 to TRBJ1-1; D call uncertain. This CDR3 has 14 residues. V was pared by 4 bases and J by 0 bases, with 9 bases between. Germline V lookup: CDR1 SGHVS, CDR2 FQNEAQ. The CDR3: CASSSSTVNTEAFF. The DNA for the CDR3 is TGTGCCAGCAGCTCGTCCACAGTGAACACTGAAGCTTTCTTT.

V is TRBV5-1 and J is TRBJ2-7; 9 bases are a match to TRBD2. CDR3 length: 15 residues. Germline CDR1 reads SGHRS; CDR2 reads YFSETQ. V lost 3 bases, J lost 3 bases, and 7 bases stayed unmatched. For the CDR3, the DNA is TGCGCCAGCAGCTCTCAAGCGGGGGGACTCTACGAGCAGTACTTC. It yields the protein CASSSQAGGLYEQYF.

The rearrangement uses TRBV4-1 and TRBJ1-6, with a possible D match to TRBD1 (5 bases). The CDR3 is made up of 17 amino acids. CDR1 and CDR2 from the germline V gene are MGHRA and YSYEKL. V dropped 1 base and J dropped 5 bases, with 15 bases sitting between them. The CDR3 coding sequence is TGCGCCAGCAGCCAAGTTGAAGGGGCATTCCATAATTCACCCCTCCACTTT. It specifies CASSQVEGAFHNSPLHF.

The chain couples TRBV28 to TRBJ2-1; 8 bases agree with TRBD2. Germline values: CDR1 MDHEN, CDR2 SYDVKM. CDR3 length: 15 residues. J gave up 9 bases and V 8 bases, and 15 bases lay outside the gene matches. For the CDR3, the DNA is TGTGCCAGCTTCTCCCCGGGGGGGCCGTCGGGTGAGCAGTTCTTC. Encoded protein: CASFSPGGPSGEQFF. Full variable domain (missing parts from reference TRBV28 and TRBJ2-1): DVKVTQSSRYLVKRTGEKVFLECVQDMDHENMFWYRQDPGLGLRLIYFSYDVKMKEKGDIPEGYSVSREKKERFSLILESASTNQTSMYLCASFSPGGPSGEQFFGPGTRLTVL.

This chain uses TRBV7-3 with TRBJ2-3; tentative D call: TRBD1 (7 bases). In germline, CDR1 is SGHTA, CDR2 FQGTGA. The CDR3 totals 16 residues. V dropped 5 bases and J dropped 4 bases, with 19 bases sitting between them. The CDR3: CASSPGADRVADTQYF. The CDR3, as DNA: TGTGCCAGCAGCCCGGGGGCCGACAGGGTGGCAGATACGCAGTATTTT.

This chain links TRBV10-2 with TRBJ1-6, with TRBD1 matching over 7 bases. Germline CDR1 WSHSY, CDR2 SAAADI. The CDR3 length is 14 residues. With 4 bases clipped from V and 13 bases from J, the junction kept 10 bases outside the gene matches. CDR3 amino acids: CASSGRRGISPLHF. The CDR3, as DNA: TGCGCCAGCAGTGGGCGCAGGGGGATCAGTCCCCTCCACTTT.

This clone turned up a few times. The CDR3 nucleotides are TGTGCCAGCAGTGACTCCGCAGGGAGCACAGATACGCAGTATTTT. Translating gives CASSDSAGSTDTQYF. This rearrangement joins TRBV6-4 to TRBJ2-3, with a possible D match to TRBD1 (5 bases). The CDR3 loop spans 15 amino acids. CDR1 and CDR2 from the germline V gene are MRHNA and SNTAGT. V was pared by 0 bases and J by 0 bases, with 7 bases between.

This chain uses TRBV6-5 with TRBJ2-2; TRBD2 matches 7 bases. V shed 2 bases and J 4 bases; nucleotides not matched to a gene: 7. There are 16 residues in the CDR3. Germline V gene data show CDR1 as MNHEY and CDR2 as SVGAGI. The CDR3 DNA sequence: TGTGCCAGCAGTTACGCCGGGACTATGAGCACCGGGGAGCTGTTTTTT. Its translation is CASSYAGTMSTGELFF.

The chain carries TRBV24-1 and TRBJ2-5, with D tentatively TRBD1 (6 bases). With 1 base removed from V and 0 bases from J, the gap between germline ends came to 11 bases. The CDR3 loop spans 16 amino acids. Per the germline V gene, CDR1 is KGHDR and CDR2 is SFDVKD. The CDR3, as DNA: TGTGCCACCAGTGATTTCCAGGGGCCGTACCAAGAGACCCAGTACTTC. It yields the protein CATSDFQGPYQETQYF.

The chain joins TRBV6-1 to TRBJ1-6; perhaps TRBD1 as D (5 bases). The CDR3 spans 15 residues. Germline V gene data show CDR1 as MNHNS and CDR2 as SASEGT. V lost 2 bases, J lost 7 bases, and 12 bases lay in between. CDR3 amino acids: CASSESRGLNSPLHF. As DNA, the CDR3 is TGTGCCAGCAGTGAATCTCGGGGACTAAATTCACCCCTCCACTTT.

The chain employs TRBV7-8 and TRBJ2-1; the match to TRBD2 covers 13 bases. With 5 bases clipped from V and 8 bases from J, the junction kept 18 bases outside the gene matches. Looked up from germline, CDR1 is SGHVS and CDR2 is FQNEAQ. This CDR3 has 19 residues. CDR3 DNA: TGTGCCAGCAGCCTAACCCGACCTTTACTAGCGGGGGGGCCAGATGAGCAGTTCTTC. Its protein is CASSLTRPLLAGGPDEQFF.

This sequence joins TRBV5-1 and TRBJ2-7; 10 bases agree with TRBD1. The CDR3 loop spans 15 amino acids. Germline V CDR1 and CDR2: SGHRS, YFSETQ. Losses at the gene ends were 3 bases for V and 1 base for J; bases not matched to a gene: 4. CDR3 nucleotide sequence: TGCGCCAGCAGCTCGGAGGACAGGGGGTCCTACGAGCAGTACTTC. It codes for CASSSEDRGSYEQYF.

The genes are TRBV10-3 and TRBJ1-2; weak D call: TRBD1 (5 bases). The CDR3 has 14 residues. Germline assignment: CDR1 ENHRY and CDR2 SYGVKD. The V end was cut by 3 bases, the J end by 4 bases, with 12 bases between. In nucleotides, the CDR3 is TGTGCCATCAGTGATCCGCAGGGAACCTATGGCTACACCTTC. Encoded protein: CAISDPQGTYGYTF.

CDR3: CASSQDRVESLREKLFF. In DNA, the CDR3 is TGCGCCAGCAGCCAAGACAGGGTGGAGTCCTTAAGGGAAAAACTGTTTTTT. The chain carries TRBV5-1 and TRBJ1-4; TRBD1 agrees at 7 bases. Looked up from germline, CDR1 is SGHRS and CDR2 is YFSETQ. This CDR3 spans 17 amino acids. Trimming cost V 4 bases and J 8 bases; bases outside gene matches: 17. The full variable domain, with the rest looked up from reference TRBV5-1 and TRBJ1-4, is KAGVTQTPRYLIKTRGQQVTLSCSPISGHRSVSWYQQTPGQGLQFLFEYFSETQRNKGNFPGRFSGRQFSNSRSEMNVSTLELGDSALYLCASSQDRVESLREKLFFGSGTQLSVL.

The DNA for the CDR3 is TGCGCCAGCAGCCGAGGACTAGCGGGGACCTCTGGCCAGGGAAACATTCAGTACTTC. Protein: CASSRGLAGTSGQGNIQYF. V gene TRBV4-3 combines with J gene TRBJ2-4; 12 nucleotides line up with TRBD2. V shed 4 bases and J 6 bases; nucleotides not matched to a gene: 16. Germline V gene sequence: CDR1 LGHNA, CDR2 YSLEER. The CDR3 totals 19 residues.

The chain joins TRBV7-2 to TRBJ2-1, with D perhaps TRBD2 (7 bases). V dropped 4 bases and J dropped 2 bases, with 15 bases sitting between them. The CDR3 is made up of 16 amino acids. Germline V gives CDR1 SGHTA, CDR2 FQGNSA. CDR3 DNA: TGTGCCAGCAGCTCCCCCCGGGGGGCCACCTACAATGAGCAGTTCTTC. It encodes CASSSPRGATYNEQFF.

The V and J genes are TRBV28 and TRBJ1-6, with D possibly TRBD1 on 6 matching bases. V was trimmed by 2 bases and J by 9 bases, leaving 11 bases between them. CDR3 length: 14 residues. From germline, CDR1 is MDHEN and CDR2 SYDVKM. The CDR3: CASSLGTSSSPLHF. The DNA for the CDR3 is TGTGCCAGCAGTTTAGGGACAAGTAGTTCACCCCTCCACTTT. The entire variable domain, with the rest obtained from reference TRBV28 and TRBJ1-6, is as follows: DVKVTQSSRYLVKRTGEKVFLECVQDMDHENMFWYRQDPGLGLRLIYFSYDVKMKEKGDIPEGYSVSREKKERFSLILESASTNQTSMYLCASSLGTSSSPLHFGNGTRLTVT.

The CDR3 loop reads CASSVDRGLEKLFF. The CDR3 nucleotides read TGTGCCAGCAGCGTAGACAGGGGGCTTGAAAAACTGTTTTTT. The rearrangement links TRBV6-5 to TRBJ1-4, with 10 bases that match TRBD1. From germline, CDR1 is MNHEY and CDR2 SVGAGI. The V segment lost 6 bases and the J segment 7 bases; nucleotides outside the gene matches: 5. This CDR3 is built from 14 residues.

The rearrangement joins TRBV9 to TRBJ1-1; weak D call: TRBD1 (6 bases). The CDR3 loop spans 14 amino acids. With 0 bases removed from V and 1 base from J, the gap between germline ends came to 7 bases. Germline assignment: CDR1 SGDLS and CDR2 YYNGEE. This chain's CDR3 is CASSVARGNTEAFF. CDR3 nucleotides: TGTGCCAGCAGCGTAGCCAGGGGGAACACTGAAGCTTTCTTT. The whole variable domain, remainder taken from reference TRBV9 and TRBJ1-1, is DSGVTQTPKHLITATGQRVTLRCSPRSGDLSVYWYQQSLDQGLQFLIQYYNGEERAKGNILERFSAQQFPDLHSELNLSSLELGDSALYFCASSVARGNTEAFFGQGTRLTVV.

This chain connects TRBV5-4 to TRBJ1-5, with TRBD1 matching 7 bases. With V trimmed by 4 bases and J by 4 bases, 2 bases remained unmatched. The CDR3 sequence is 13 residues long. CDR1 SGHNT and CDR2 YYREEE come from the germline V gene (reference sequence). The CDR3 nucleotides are TGTGCCAGCAGCCAGGGGGTGAATCAGCCCCAGCATTTT. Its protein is CASSQGVNQPQHF.

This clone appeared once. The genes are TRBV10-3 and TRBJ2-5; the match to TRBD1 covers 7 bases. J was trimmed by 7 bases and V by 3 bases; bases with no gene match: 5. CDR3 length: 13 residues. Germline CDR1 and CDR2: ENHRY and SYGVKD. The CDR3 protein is CAISEGTVRTQYF. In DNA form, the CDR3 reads TGTGCCATCAGTGAAGGGACAGTCCGGACCCAGTACTTC.

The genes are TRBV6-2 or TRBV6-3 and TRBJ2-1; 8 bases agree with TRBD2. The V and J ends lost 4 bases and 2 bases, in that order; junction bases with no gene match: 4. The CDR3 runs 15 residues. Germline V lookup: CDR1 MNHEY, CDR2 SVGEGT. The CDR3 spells CASSLAGPPYNEQFF. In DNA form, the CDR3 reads TGTGCCAGCAGTTTAGCGGGGCCCCCCTACAATGAGCAGTTCTTC.